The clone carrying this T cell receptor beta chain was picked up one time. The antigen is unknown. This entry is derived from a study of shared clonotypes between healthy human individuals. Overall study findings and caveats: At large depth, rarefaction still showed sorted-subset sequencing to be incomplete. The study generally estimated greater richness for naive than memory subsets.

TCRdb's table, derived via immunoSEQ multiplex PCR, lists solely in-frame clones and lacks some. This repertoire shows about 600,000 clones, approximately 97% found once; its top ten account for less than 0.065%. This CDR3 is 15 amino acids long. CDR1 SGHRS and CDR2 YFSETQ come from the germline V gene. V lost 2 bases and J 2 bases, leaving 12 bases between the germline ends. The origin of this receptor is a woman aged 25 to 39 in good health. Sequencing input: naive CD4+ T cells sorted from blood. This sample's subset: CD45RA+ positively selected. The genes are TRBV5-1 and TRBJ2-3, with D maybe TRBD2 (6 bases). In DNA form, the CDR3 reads TGCGCCAGCAGCTTTGTGTCGGGAGCCACAGATACGCAGTATTTT. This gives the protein CASSFVSGATDTQYF.